These T cell receptor beta chains were read from a single sample in a study of blood T cell repertoires in COVID-19. Assay used: immunoSEQ multiplex PCR; TCRdb lists only in-frame clones, some missing. The data show approximately 52,000 clones, 75% to 90% seen once. Sequenced sample: peripheral blood. The receptor source for this set is a man in his fifties or sixties with acute or convalescent COVID-19. Each CDR3 is given with its conserved first and last residue. The D gene is left open where the match is weak. Size tells how often a clone was seen (once, few, many) or the class of an expanded clone, and some rows leave it out.

cdr3_nt: TGTGCCAGCAGTCCCGGGGAAGAGCAGTACTTC
cdr3_aa: CASSPGEEQYF
clone_size: -
d_call: -
v_call: TRBV12-3/TRBV12-4
j_call: TRBJ2-7

cdr3_nt: TGTGCCAGCAGCTCTCTAGGACTAGCGGGCCACTACGAGCAGTACTTC
cdr3_aa: CASSSLGLAGHYEQYF
clone_size: -
d_call: TRBD2
v_call: TRBV5-6
j_call: TRBJ2-7

cdr3_nt: TGTGCCAGCACCCGGGACAACCACCTGGAGACCCAGTACTTC
cdr3_aa: CASTRDNHLETQYF
clone_size: -
d_call: -
v_call: TRBV7-9
j_call: TRBJ2-5

cdr3_nt: TGTGCCAGCAGCCCCGGGACACCGAATTCACCCCTCCACTTT
cdr3_aa: CASSPGTPNSPLHF
clone_size: few
d_call: -
v_call: TRBV6-5
j_call: TRBJ1-6

cdr3_nt: TGTGCCAGCAGCCCAATCGGGAGGGGGAATGAGCAGTTCTTC
cdr3_aa: CASSPIGRGNEQFF
clone_size: -
d_call: TRBD2
v_call: TRBV9
j_call: TRBJ2-1

cdr3_nt: TGTGCCAGCAGCCAAGTAGAACAAGAGACCCAGTACTTC
cdr3_aa: CASSQVEQETQYF
clone_size: -
d_call: -
v_call: TRBV14
j_call: TRBJ2-5

cdr3_nt: TGTGCCAGCAGCCGCGGGACAGGGGACTATGCGCGTATGTGGGGCACTGAAGCTTTCTTT
cdr3_aa: CASSRGTGDYARMWGTEAFF
clone_size: -
d_call: -
v_call: TRBV12-1
j_call: TRBJ1-1

cdr3_nt: TGTGCCAGCAGTCTAGCCGCCATTTCACCCCTCCACTTT
cdr3_aa: CASSLAAISPLHF
clone_size: -
d_call: -
v_call: TRBV27
j_call: TRBJ1-6

cdr3_nt: TGTGCCAGCAGTGAAGATTCGACAGGGGGGTTGTTGCGGGGCTACACCTTC
cdr3_aa: CASSEDSTGGLLRGYTF
clone_size: -
d_call: TRBD1
v_call: TRBV6-1
j_call: TRBJ1-2

cdr3_nt: TGTGCCAGCAGCCCTCAAACGGCGGCTATCTATGGCTACACCTTC
cdr3_aa: CASSPQTAAIYGYTF
clone_size: -
d_call: -
v_call: TRBV9
j_call: TRBJ1-2

cdr3_nt: TGTGCTAGTGGGCGGAGCGAGCAGTACTTC
cdr3_aa: CASGRSEQYF
clone_size: -
d_call: -
v_call: TRBV12-5
j_call: TRBJ2-7

cdr3_nt: TGTGCCAGCTCGGACTACCACAATGAGCAGTTCTTC
cdr3_aa: CASSDYHNEQFF
clone_size: -
d_call: -
v_call: TRBV2
j_call: TRBJ2-1

cdr3_nt: TGCGCCAGCAGCCAAGACCCCAGAGGACAGGGAGTCGGGGAGCTGTTTTTT
cdr3_aa: CASSQDPRGQGVGELFF
clone_size: -
d_call: TRBD1
v_call: TRBV4-1
j_call: TRBJ2-2

cdr3_nt: TGTGCCAGCTCACCGACAGGGCTCGAGCAGTACTTC
cdr3_aa: CASSPTGLEQYF
clone_size: -
d_call: TRBD1
v_call: TRBV18
j_call: TRBJ2-7

cdr3_nt: TGTGCCAGCAGTTACTCTGGGACAGGGGTCCTGAACACTGAAGCTTTCTTT
cdr3_aa: CASSYSGTGVLNTEAFF
clone_size: -
d_call: TRBD1
v_call: TRBV6-2/TRBV6-3
j_call: TRBJ1-1

cdr3_nt: TGTGCCAGTAGTATGTACCCGAAGCTTGTCTTT
cdr3_aa: CASSMYPKLVF
clone_size: -
d_call: -
v_call: TRBV19
j_call: TRBJ1-1

cdr3_nt: TGTGCCAGCAGTGAAAAAGCGGCGAACACCGGGGAGCTGTTTTTT
cdr3_aa: CASSEKAANTGELFF
clone_size: -
d_call: -
v_call: TRBV2
j_call: TRBJ2-2

cdr3_nt: TGTGCCAGCAGTTTTTCCCAGGCCCCCACAGATACGCAGTATTTT
cdr3_aa: CASSFSQAPTDTQYF
clone_size: once
d_call: -
v_call: TRBV6-5
j_call: TRBJ2-3

cdr3_nt: TGTGCCAGCAGCTACCCGAACTTCTATGGCTACACCTTC
cdr3_aa: CASSYPNFYGYTF
clone_size: -
d_call: -
v_call: TRBV7-8
j_call: TRBJ1-2

cdr3_nt: TGTGCCAGCAGCAGCCCCGGGGAGCTGTTTTTT
cdr3_aa: CASSSPGELFF
clone_size: -
d_call: -
v_call: TRBV3-1/TRBV3-2
j_call: TRBJ2-2

cdr3_nt: TGCGCCAGCAGCGCGGGACAGGTGAATGAAAAACTGTTTTTT
cdr3_aa: CASSAGQVNEKLFF
clone_size: few
d_call: TRBD1
v_call: TRBV5-1
j_call: TRBJ1-4

cdr3_nt: TGTGCCAGCAGTCGACTAGCGGGGGAACCAGATACGCAGTATTTT
cdr3_aa: CASSRLAGEPDTQYF
clone_size: -
d_call: TRBD2
v_call: TRBV6-2/TRBV6-3
j_call: TRBJ2-3

cdr3_nt: TGTGCCACCAGTGCCAGGGGGCGAGAGACCCAGTACTTC
cdr3_aa: CATSARGRETQYF
clone_size: -
d_call: TRBD1
v_call: TRBV24-1
j_call: TRBJ2-5

cdr3_nt: TGTGCCAGCTCAAGGGACAGGGGAATTGAGGTCACTGAAGCTTTCTTT
cdr3_aa: CASSRDRGIEVTEAFF
clone_size: -
d_call: TRBD1
v_call: TRBV18
j_call: TRBJ1-1

cdr3_nt: TGTGCCAGTAGGGGGCAGGGGGGAGAGCAGTTCTTC
cdr3_aa: CASRGQGGEQFF
clone_size: -
d_call: -
v_call: TRBV19
j_call: TRBJ2-1

cdr3_nt: TGTGCCAGGGGCCGCCCGAAGTATGAAGCTTTCTTT
cdr3_aa: CARGRPKYEAFF
clone_size: -
d_call: -
v_call: TRBV6-4
j_call: TRBJ1-1

cdr3_nt: TGTGCCAGCAGCTTACCCGGACTAGCGGGGGTCACCGGGGAGCTGTTTTTT
cdr3_aa: CASSLPGLAGVTGELFF
clone_size: -
d_call: TRBD2
v_call: TRBV7-6
j_call: TRBJ2-2

cdr3_nt: TGTGCCAGCAGTTACTCAGGGGCTAATGAAAAACTGTTTTTT
cdr3_aa: CASSYSGANEKLFF
clone_size: -
d_call: -
v_call: TRBV6-6
j_call: TRBJ1-4

cdr3_nt: TGTGCCAGCAGCGATGACAGGCAGTTAAGCACAGATACGCAGTATTTT
cdr3_aa: CASSDDRQLSTDTQYF
clone_size: -
d_call: -
v_call: TRBV11-2
j_call: TRBJ2-3

cdr3_nt: TGTGCCAGCAGGGCTTCGTCAGGCGATAATTCACCCCTCCACTTT
cdr3_aa: CASRASSGDNSPLHF
clone_size: few
d_call: -
v_call: TRBV21-1
j_call: TRBJ1-6

cdr3_nt: TGTGCCAGCAGCCCAGTTCTAGGGGCCCCCTATGGCTACACCTTC
cdr3_aa: CASSPVLGAPYGYTF
clone_size: -
d_call: -
v_call: TRBV5-4
j_call: TRBJ1-2

cdr3_nt: -
cdr3_aa: CASSLVVASGTGVEYF
clone_size: -
d_call: -
v_call: TRBV7-2
j_call: TRBJ2-3

cdr3_nt: TGTGCCAGCAGCCTTATAAGCGGGAGGGCCTACGAGCAGTACTTC
cdr3_aa: CASSLISGRAYEQYF
clone_size: -
d_call: TRBD2
v_call: TRBV14
j_call: TRBJ2-7

cdr3_nt: TGTGCCACCAGCAGGGGGCGAAGGGAGCAGTACTTC
cdr3_aa: CATSRGRREQYF
clone_size: -
d_call: -
v_call: TRBV15
j_call: TRBJ2-7